The 14 T cell receptor beta chains below come from one sample, sequenced in a study of blood T cell repertoires in COVID-19. This table comes from immunoSEQ multiplex PCR, and its TCRdb copy is limited to in-frame clones, with some not included. The sample consists of about 36,000 clones, 60% to 85% of them appearing once. The sample comprised peripheral blood. The source of these receptors is a man in his 60s with active COVID-19.

The genes are TRBV2 and TRBJ2-7, with TRBD1 matching 9 bases. There are 16 residues in the CDR3. Losses at the gene ends were 0 bases for V and 1 base for J; bases not matched to a gene: 4. Germline V gene sequence: CDR1 SNHLY, CDR2 FYNNEI. CDR3 bases: TGTGCCAGCAGTGAAGCTACGGGACAGGGTTCCTACGAGCAGTACTTC. Amino acids: CASSEATGQGSYEQYF.

CDR3 sequence: CASSEELLSGANVLTF. In nucleotides, the CDR3 is TGTGCCAGCAGTGAAGAATTATTGTCTGGGGCCAACGTCCTGACTTTC. The chain combines TRBV2 with TRBJ2-6; the D is unclear. The CDR3 spans 16 residues. From germline, CDR1 is SNHLY and CDR2 FYNNEI. V was pared by 1 base and J by 1 base, with 8 bases between.

This clone was seen only a few times. V is TRBV7-9 and J is TRBJ2-3, with 9 bases matching TRBD1. This CDR3 contains 16 residues. With V trimmed by 11 bases and J by 2 bases, 14 bases remained unmatched. In germline, CDR1 is SEHNR, CDR2 FQNEAQ (reference sequence). The CDR3 loop reads CAGSARGQGLTDTQYF. DNA of the CDR3: TGTGCCGGATCGGCCCGGGGACAGGGTCTCACAGATACGCAGTATTTT.

The chain uses TRBV18 and TRBJ2-3, with TRBD2 as a possible D gene (5 bases). The V end was cut by 2 bases, the J end by 4 bases, with 7 bases between. The CDR3 loop spans 13 amino acids. Germline V CDR1 and CDR2: KGHSH, LQKENI. The CDR3 DNA sequence: TGTGCCAGCTCACCAGCGGGCGCAGATACGCAGTATTTT. Translation gives CASSPAGADTQYF. The variable domain in full, completed from reference TRBV18 and TRBJ2-3, reads NAGVMQNPRHLVRRRGQEARLRCSPMKGHSHVYWYRQLPEEGLKFMVYLQKENIIDESGMPKERFSAEFPKEGPSILRIQQVVRGDSAAYFCASSPAGADTQYFGPGTRLTVL.

The V gene is TRBV5-8, the J gene TRBJ1-1; TRBD1 matches at 9 bases. Losses at the gene ends were 0 bases for V and 1 base for J; bases not matched to a gene: 1. The CDR3 runs 15 residues. Germline V CDR1 and CDR2: SGHTS, YDEGEE. CDR3 DNA sequence: TGTGCCAGCAGCTTGGCGGGACAGGGGAACACTGAAGCTTTCTTT. It codes for CASSLAGQGNTEAFF.

This chain connects TRBV3-1 (or the pseudogene TRBV3-2) to TRBJ2-3; TRBD2 aligns across 8 bases. Looked up from germline, CDR1 is LGHDT and CDR2 is YNNKEL (reference sequence). After removal of 0 bases from V and 2 bases from J, the junction contained 7 bases not matched to a gene. The CDR3 consists of 17 residues. The CDR3 coding sequence is TGTGCCAGCAGCCAAGAAAGTGGGCGGGAGGTCACAGATACGCAGTATTTT. Its protein product is CASSQESGREVTDTQYF.

The J gene is TRBJ1-4, the V gene TRBV6-1; 10 bases map to TRBD1. The germline V gene encodes CDR1 MNHNS and CDR2 SASEGT. The length of the CDR3 is 15 residues. Losses at the gene ends were 2 bases for V and 10 bases for J; bases not matched to a gene: 7. CDR3 in amino acids: CASSEPRDRGRKLFF. The CDR3 DNA follows: TGTGCCAGCAGTGAACCCCGGGACAGGGGACGAAAACTGTTTTTT.

The rearrangement uses TRBV9 and TRBJ1-2, with D possibly being TRBD1 (6 bases). Germline values: CDR1 SGDLS, CDR2 YYNGEE. Trimming removed 0 bases at V and 6 bases at J, with 15 bases between. The CDR3 length is 15 residues. The CDR3 reads CASSVGVTGFDGYTF. Here the CDR3 DNA reads TGTGCCAGCAGCGTAGGAGTCACAGGGTTTGATGGCTACACCTTC.

The chain links TRBV2 to TRBJ1-1; 8 bases are a match to TRBD1. The germline CDR1 and CDR2 sequences are SNHLY and FYNNEI. CDR3 length: 14 amino acids. V gave up 7 bases and J gave up 4 bases; unmatched junction bases: 8. DNA of the CDR3: TGTGCCAGCACTAAACAGGGGGTTGGCACTGAAGCTTTCTTT. Translating it yields CASTKQGVGTEAFF.

V gene TRBV5-6 combines with J gene TRBJ2-5; TRBD1 agrees at 7 bases. The CDR3 length is 15 residues. Per germline, CDR1 SGHDT and CDR2 YYEEEE. V shed 4 bases, J shed 4 bases, and the junction held 10 bases outside the gene matches. In DNA form, the CDR3 reads TGTGCCAGCAGCCAAAAGGGGGCGCTGGGAGAGACCCAGTACTTC. This gives the protein CASSQKGALGETQYF.

The table lists this clone with a few counts. The genes are TRBV24-1 and TRBJ2-1; a weak D match, TRBD1 (8 bases). CDR1 and CDR2 (germline): KGHDR, SFDVKD. V lost 7 bases and J lost 0, with 12 bases in between. The CDR3 extends over 15 amino acids. In DNA, the CDR3 is TGTGCCACCAGCGGGGGGACAGGCTCCTACAATGAGCAGTTCTTC. It codes for CATSGGTGSYNEQFF.

By proportion, this clone is medium-sized. The V gene is TRBV3-1 (or the pseudogene TRBV3-2), the J gene TRBJ2-1; 10 bases align to TRBD2. V lost 0 bases, J lost 8 bases, and 4 bases stayed unmatched. CDR3 length equals 15 residues. In germline, CDR1 is LGHDT, CDR2 YNNKEL (reference sequence). The DNA for the CDR3 is TGTGCCAGCAGCCAAGAAGGGGGACTAGCGTATGAGCAGTTCTTC. This translates into CASSQEGGLAYEQFF.

CDR3 DNA sequence: TGTGCCAGCAGCTCGACAGGAGAGGCTGAAGCTTTCTTT. Translation: CASSSTGEAEAFF. V and J are TRBV5-4 and TRBJ1-1, with a possible D match to TRBD1 (6 bases). The V and J ends lost 3 bases and 6 bases respectively, with 12 bases between them. Germline lookup yields CDR1 SGHNT and CDR2 YYREEE (reference sequence). This CDR3 is built from 13 residues.

J is TRBJ1-1 and V is TRBV4-3, with D perhaps matching TRBD1 (6 bases). Germline CDR1 is LGHNA and CDR2 is YSLEER. The CDR3 has 16 amino acids. V dropped 3 bases and J dropped 5 bases, with 19 bases sitting between them. CDR3 region: CASSQRSVGAGTEAFF. The CDR3 bases are TGCGCCAGCAGCCAGAGATCAGTGGGGGCCGGGACTGAAGCTTTCTTT.